The TCR beta chain under discussion was sequenced for a study of blood T cell repertoires in COVID-19 (dated by TCRdb to about 2020). As for the study more broadly: The collaborator samples originated in the United States, Italy and Spain and spanned the acute and convalescent phases of COVID-19. The material from the prospective study consisted of cDNA or gDNA derived from T cells, B-cell-depleted T cells, or PBMCs. The dataset comprised deeply sampled blood TCRbeta repertoires from subjects exposed to, actively infected with, or recovered from COVID-19. The repertoires were released in a freely available public database meant as a resource for research on the immune response to SARS-CoV-2. Samples came from the ongoing ImmuneRACE study (first 160 participants) plus 1,254 subjects from 6 global collaborators. A de-identified subject ID, COVID-19 status, age in years and sex were almost always included in the sample metadata. Where available, HLA class I and class II types were taken from metadata supplied by the sample provider and were not determined by assay-based typing. Beyond this particular receptor, the publication reports: How much clinical and demographic metadata was included differed by source and by participant, and the metadata was provided uncurated.

The V end loses 0 bases and the J end loses 7 bases, and a stretch of 9 bases separates them. The germline V gene (reference sequence) specifies SEHNR as CDR1 and FQNEAQ as CDR2. Measured from the cysteine to the phenylalanine, the CDR3 is 14 residues long. This entry keeps only the CDR3 DNA: 42 bases, framed from base 1. The collaborating institutions used their own protocols to collect whole blood in K2EDTA tubes. For TCRbeta analysis, collaborators shipped samples in one of three forms: frozen whole blood, isolated PBMCs, or DNA extracted from either of those sample types. Concerning this clone: Its antigen target is currently unknown. No base-level quality is on record; no much larger clone is a single base apart.

TCRbeta CDR3 regions were amplified from genomic DNA by means of the immunoSEQ Assay, a bias-controlled multiplex PCR. For the original study's pipeline: Nucleated cell counts per sample were estimated from amplification of reference gene primers within the assay. To quantify the absolute abundance of each unique TCRbeta CDR3 rearrangement, sequence reads were collapsed and filtered. For each sample, productive Simpson clonality was calculated as the square root of Simpson's diversity index across productive rearrangements. Held by TCRdb, this immuneACCESS table contains in-frame sequences only and omits some clones. Under half of the omission traces to an unresolved V gene where checked; the cause of the rest is unknown. V, J and clone size are taken as reported in that table, and D and trimming were inferred from the DNA itself. This sample holds roughly 40,000 clones; around 89% were observed only once. The ten largest clones take up 6.2% of the sample.

The receptor comes from a human donor in a cohort sampled during active COVID-19. The V gene is TRBV7-9 and the J gene is TRBJ2-2, with a tentative D gene TRBD2 over 5 matching bases. Material: peripheral blood. At the DNA level, the sequence is TGTGCCAGCAGCTTAGCACGGGGAGTCGGGGAGCTGTTTTTT. Translated, this gives CASSLARGVGELFF.